The table lists the clone carrying this TCR beta chain with many counts. Its antigen is unknown. Unique molecular identifiers were incorporated into the prepared TCRbeta library. TCRdb reanalysed the PCR reads using MiXCR and keeps one entry per CDR3 protein. This repertoire shows 250,000 to 300,000 distinct CDR3 sequences, around a tenth found once; its top ten account for just under 7.5%. The data stem from a study of T-cell reconstitution after alpha-beta-depleted transplantation in children. Study-wide results and caveats: Expanded graft clones, several hundred of them, were reportedly the source of alpha-beta T cells about two months after transplant. Some patients showed high day-60 TCRbeta diversity, which derived from surviving recipient T cells and thymic progenitors. One year post-transplant, T-cell counts and diversity were largely derived from T cells produced anew.

The CDR3 runs 16 residues. Looked up from germline, CDR1 is SGHRS and CDR2 is YFSETQ. After removal of 4 bases from V and 3 bases from J, the junction contained 9 bases not matched to a gene. This chain uses TRBV5-1 with TRBJ2-7; 11 bases align to TRBD1. This sequence was found in a boy under two years old with acute myeloid leukemia, due to receive a stem cell transplant. Sequencing was performed on PBMCs, taken before TCRalphabeta/CD19-depleted stem cell transplant. The CDR3 region has the DNA TGCGCCAGCAGCCCCAATCCGGGACAGGGGGACTACGAGCAGTACTTC. This sequence encodes CASSPNPGQGDYEQYF. Filled out from reference TRBV5-1 and TRBJ2-7, the complete variable domain reads KAGVTQTPRYLIKTRGQQVTLSCSPISGHRSVSWYQQTPGQGLQFLFEYFSETQRNKGNFPGRFSGRQFSNSRSEMNVSTLELGDSALYLCASSPNPGQGDYEQYFGPGTRLTVT.